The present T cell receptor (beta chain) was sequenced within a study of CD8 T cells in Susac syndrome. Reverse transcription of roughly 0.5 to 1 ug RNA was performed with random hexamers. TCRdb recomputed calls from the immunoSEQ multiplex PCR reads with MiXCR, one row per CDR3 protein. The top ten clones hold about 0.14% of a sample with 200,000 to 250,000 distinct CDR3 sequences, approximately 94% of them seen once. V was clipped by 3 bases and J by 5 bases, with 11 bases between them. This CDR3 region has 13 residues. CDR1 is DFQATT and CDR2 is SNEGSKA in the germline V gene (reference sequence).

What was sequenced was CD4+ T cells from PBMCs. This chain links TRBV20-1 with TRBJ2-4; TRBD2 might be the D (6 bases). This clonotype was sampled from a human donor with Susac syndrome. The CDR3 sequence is CSASRGGENIQYF. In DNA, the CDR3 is TGCAGTGCTAGTCGGGGCGGGGAAAACATTCAGTACTTC.